This passage covers 29 T cell receptor beta chains from one sample sequenced in a study of early T cells in non-severe SARS-CoV-2 infection (dated by TCRdb to the early 2020s). The library relied on 5' RACE. The instrument given in TCRdb is NextSeq 500. The public reads were reprocessed in TCRdb via fastp at Q25 and MiXCR, keeping in-frame beta chains. Each entry is one CDR3 protein sequence, shown with its most common DNA and genes. The table for this sample lists 55,000 to 75,000 distinct CDR3 sequences; more than 7.5% of them were counted only once. The ten most abundant clones make up about 3.4% of the sample. The specimen sequenced was whole blood. These receptors all come from an adult who was a healthcare worker with PCR-confirmed SARS-CoV-2 infection or an uninfected control (not recorded which).

There are a few counts of this clonotype. The CDR3 reads CASSQAGGGGSYEQYF. CDR3 DNA: TGTGCCAGCAGCCAAGCCGGAGGAGGGGGCTCCTACGAGCAGTACTTC. The chain employs TRBV3-1 and TRBJ2-7, with D tentatively TRBD1 or TRBD2 (6 bases each). The germline gives CDR1 LGHDT, CDR2 YNNKEL (reference sequence). The CDR3 covers 16 residues. Trimming stripped 1 base from V and 0 bases from J, with 13 bases between.

This clonotype was counted many times. This chain connects TRBV29-1 to TRBJ2-6, with a possible D match to TRBD2 (5 bases). Germline CDR1 SQVTM, CDR2 ANQGSEA. CDR3 length: 14 amino acids. The V end was cut by 6 bases, the J end by 0 bases, with 9 bases between. The CDR3 protein is CSVTEGSGANVLTF. The CDR3 coding sequence is TGCAGCGTAACCGAGGGCTCTGGGGCCAACGTCCTGACTTTC.

This clonotype was seen at least ten times. The chain employs TRBV19 and TRBJ1-2, with 9 nucleotides matching TRBD1. The CDR3 spans 15 residues. The germline gives CDR1 LNHDA, CDR2 SQIVND (reference sequence). V shed 5 bases and J 6 bases; nucleotides not matched to a gene: 10. DNA of the CDR3: TGTGCCAGTAGTCTTGGGACAGGGCTGAAAGATGGCTACACCTTC. This gives the protein CASSLGTGLKDGYTF.

This chain connects TRBV15 to TRBJ1-4; 8 positions agree with TRBD1. Germline CDR1 and CDR2: LNHNV and YYDKDF (reference sequence). The CDR3 is 15 amino acids. With 5 bases clipped from V and 3 bases from J, the junction kept 5 bases outside the gene matches. CDR3: CATSGGQGSNEKLFF. The CDR3 DNA follows: TGTGCCACCAGCGGCGGACAGGGCTCTAATGAAAAACTGTTTTTT.

This clonotype was seen more than once but under ten times. The rearrangement links TRBV20-1 to TRBJ2-7; a possible D gene is TRBD2 (5 bases). There are 16 residues in the CDR3. CDR1 is DFQATT, CDR2 SNEGSKA, per germline (reference sequence). V lost 0 bases, J lost 0 bases, and 15 bases lay in between. The CDR3 protein is CSARDPLAGRSYEQYF. The DNA of the CDR3 is TGCAGTGCTAGAGATCCCCTTGCGGGCCGCTCCTACGAGCAGTACTTC.

This clonotype was observed a handful of times. The chain employs TRBV10-2 and TRBJ2-1; 7 bases fit TRBD1. The germline V gene has CDR1 WSHSY and CDR2 SAAADI. The CDR3 loop spans 13 amino acids. Unmatched junction bases numbered 6, after V lost 7 bases and J lost 6 bases. The CDR3 here is CASTKGAGNEQFF. CDR3 DNA sequence: TGCGCCAGCACCAAGGGGGCGGGCAATGAGCAGTTCTTC.

This clonotype was seen at least ten times. This sequence joins TRBV7-9 and TRBJ1-1, with 7 bases matching TRBD1. The CDR3 totals 13 residues. Per germline, CDR1 SEHNR and CDR2 FQNEAQ (reference sequence). V trimming: 7 bases; J trimming: 1 base; junction bases outside the gene matches: 3. CDR3 sequence: CASNGQANTEAFF. CDR3 sequence (DNA): TGTGCCAGCAACGGACAGGCGAACACTGAAGCTTTCTTT.

This clonotype was seen ten or more times. The rearrangement joins TRBV6-1 to TRBJ2-7; D not certain. CDR1 and CDR2 (germline): MNHNS, SASEGT. With 2 bases removed from V and 3 bases from J, the gap between germline ends came to 2 bases. The CDR3 consists of 11 residues. CDR3 DNA sequence: TGTGCCAGCAGTGAAATCTACGAGCAGTACTTC. This gives the protein CASSEIYEQYF.

The table lists this clonotype with many counts. The V and J genes are TRBV2 and TRBJ2-1, with no clear D. V was pared by 7 bases and J by 7 bases, with 8 bases between. This CDR3 is 11 amino acids long. The germline V gene encodes CDR1 SNHLY and CDR2 FYNNEI. The CDR3 nucleotides read TGTGCCAGCAAGACTCTGAATGAGCAGTTCTTC. Translation gives CASKTLNEQFF.

Many counts were recorded for this clonotype. In DNA form, the CDR3 reads TGTGCCAGCAGTTCAGGGCGAACTGAAGCTTTCTTT. Translated: CASSSGRTEAFF. The chain couples TRBV7-6 to TRBJ1-1; D might be TRBD1 (5 bases). Germline loops: CDR1 SGHVS, CDR2 FNYEAQ. CDR3 length: 12 amino acids. Trimming stripped 6 bases from V and 5 bases from J, with 10 bases between.

This clonotype was seen ten or more times. V is TRBV30 and J is TRBJ1-5; D unclear. V was shortened by 0 bases and J by 3 bases, with 12 bases between the two germline ends. Germline V gives CDR1 GTSNPN, CDR2 SVGIG (reference sequence). The CDR3 runs to 15 residues. The CDR3 nucleotides are TGTGCCTGGAGTGTACGTCTAGATATCAATCAGCCCCAGCATTTT. Amino acids: CAWSVRLDINQPQHF.

J is TRBJ2-7 and V is TRBV10-2, with D uncertain. With 3 bases removed from V and 4 bases from J, the gap between germline ends came to 7 bases. Germline CDR1 WSHSY, CDR2 SAAADI. The CDR3 contains 12 residues. The CDR3 coding sequence is TGCGCCAGCAGTGAAGGCGGTTACGAGCAGTACTTC. Translated, it gives CASSEGGYEQYF.

This clonotype was found many times. J is TRBJ2-5 and V is TRBV7-7; D is unclear. Germline lookup yields CDR1 SSHAT and CDR2 FNYEAQ (reference sequence). The V end was cut by 5 bases, the J end by 5 bases, with 15 bases between. The CDR3 has 14 amino acids. The CDR3 nucleotides are TGTGCCAGCAGCCCTGGCCCCGACGGGGAGACCCAGTACTTC. It encodes CASSPGPDGETQYF.

This clonotype has more than one count but fewer than ten. This sequence joins TRBV28 and TRBJ2-7, with D unresolved. Germline V CDR1 and CDR2: MDHEN, SYDVKM. Between the trimmed V and J ends, which lost 2 bases and 3 bases, there was a span of 11 bases. CDR3 length: 14 amino acids. The CDR3 DNA follows: TGTGCCAGCAGTTTAATCCATAAGGACTACGAGCAGTACTTC. Protein sequence: CASSLIHKDYEQYF. Full variable domain (rest looked up from reference TRBV28 and TRBJ2-7): DVKVTQSSRYLVKRTGEKVFLECVQDMDHENMFWYRQDPGLGLRLIYFSYDVKMKEKGDIPEGYSVSREKKERFSLILESASTNQTSMYLCASSLIHKDYEQYFGPGTRLTVT.

Only a few counts were recorded for this clonotype. The V call is TRBV20-1, the J call TRBJ2-7; no firm D call. Germline lookup yields CDR1 DFQATT and CDR2 SNEGSKA (reference sequence). Deletions cut 0 bases from V and 7 bases from J, with 19 bases between. The CDR3 sequence is 15 residues long. CDR3 region: CSARDRHLFSGEQYF. The CDR3 region has the DNA TGCAGTGCTAGAGATAGACACCTGTTCTCTGGTGAGCAGTACTTC.

The chain recombines TRBV27 with TRBJ1-1; D is undetermined. Germline V gene sequence: CDR1 MNHEY, CDR2 SMNVEV (reference sequence). CDR3 length: 14 amino acids. V lost 2 bases and J lost 4, with 11 bases in between. For the CDR3, the DNA is TGTGCCAGCAGTTTAGGCGGGGTTGGCACTGAAGCTTTCTTT. Protein sequence: CASSLGGVGTEAFF.

On this clonotype itself: One end of the junction fails to match germline, which may point to a read error. The rearrangement uses TRBV5-1 and TRBJ2-3; 7 bases agree with TRBD2. This CDR3 spans 18 amino acids. In germline, CDR1 is SGHRS, CDR2 YFSETQ. The CDR3 sequence: CVSSLASVGGPSGDTQYF. The CDR3 DNA sequence: TGCGTCAGCAGCTTGGCATCGGTGGGAGGGCCCTCGGGAGATACGCAGTATTTT.

In this sample, this clonotype turned up many times. The chain couples TRBV18 to TRBJ2-1, with D possibly called TRBD1 or TRBD2 (5 bases each). Germline V gene lookup returns CDR1 KGHSH and CDR2 LQKENI. The CDR3 is 14 amino acids. With 2 bases removed from V and 10 bases from J, the gap between germline ends came to 15 bases. CDR3 amino acids: CASSPSKPGDEQFF. DNA for the CDR3: TGTGCCAGCTCACCAAGTAAGCCCGGGGACGAGCAGTTCTTC.

This clonotype was detected a few times. CDR3 sequence (DNA): TGCAGCGTTTCGGAACCCGCAACTAATGAAAAACTGTTTTTT. Protein sequence: CSVSEPATNEKLFF. The chain has TRBV29-1 and TRBJ1-4; D gene ambiguous. From germline, CDR1 is SQVTM and CDR2 ANQGSEA. Trimming shortened V by 5 bases and J by 0 bases, and 10 bases separated the two germline ends. CDR3 length: 14 amino acids.

On this clonotype itself: A junction end diverges from the germline sequence, so it may reflect a read error. The chain combines TRBV18 with TRBJ2-4; a possible D gene is TRBD1 (6 bases). This CDR3 has 13 residues. Germline V gene data show CDR1 as KGHSH and CDR2 as LQKENI. The CDR3 spells CASSPSPNAGADF. Written as DNA, the CDR3 is TGTGCCAGCTCACCTTCCCCCAATGCAGGGGCGGACTTC.

This chain links TRBV7-3 with TRBJ2-1; D remains ambiguous. The V end was cut by 0 bases, the J end by 7 bases, with 7 bases between. CDR1 and CDR2 from the germline V gene are SGHTA and FQGTGA. The CDR3 spans 13 residues. The CDR3, as DNA: TGTGCCAGCAGCTTAACGCCCGGGAATGAGCAGTTCTTC. Amino acid sequence: CASSLTPGNEQFF.

As concerns this clonotype: The junction and the germline gene differ at one end; a read error may be behind it. This chain joins TRBV18 and TRBJ2-7, with D uncertain. Germline-derived CDR1 and CDR2 are KGHSH and LQKENI. This CDR3 is built from 14 residues. Here the CDR3 DNA reads TGTGCCTCCGCTCAAGGCGCCAGTACCTACGAACAGTACTTC. Translation: CASAQGASTYEQYF.

This clonotype was counted many times. The V and J genes are TRBV3-1 and TRBJ1-1, with TRBD1 identical over 7 bases. Germline values: CDR1 LGHDT, CDR2 YNNKEL (reference sequence). Trimming cost V 1 base and J 8 bases; bases outside gene matches: 7. CDR3 length: 14 residues. The CDR3 DNA sequence: TGTGCCAGCAGCCAAGGACAGGGCTTCGGGGAAGCTTTCTTT. Protein product: CASSQGQGFGEAFF.

The V gene is TRBV11-2, the J gene TRBJ2-7, with a possible D match to TRBD2 (5 bases). CDR1 is SGHAT, CDR2 FQNNGV, per germline. V was trimmed by 1 base and J by 7 bases, leaving 14 bases between them. The CDR3 runs to 14 residues. In DNA, the CDR3 is TGTGCCAGCAGCTTAGTAGGCCCCTCGGGGGAGCAGTACTTC. Its protein product is CASSLVGPSGEQYF.

The V and J genes are TRBV7-9 and TRBJ2-7; 7 bases align to TRBD1. J was trimmed by 5 bases and V by 5 bases; bases with no gene match: 3. This CDR3 has 12 residues. Germline assignment: CDR1 SEHNR and CDR2 FQNEAQ (reference sequence). The CDR3 loop reads CASSPDRDEQYF. The CDR3 nucleotides are TGTGCCAGCAGCCCAGACAGGGACGAGCAGTACTTC.

V and J are TRBV28 and TRBJ1-3; no definite D call. The CDR3 contains 18 residues. V was pared by 6 bases and J by 4 bases, with 25 bases between. Per the germline V gene, CDR1 is MDHEN and CDR2 is SYDVKM. In DNA form, the CDR3 reads TGTGCCAGCAGGCCTCTAGGCGTACACCCGACCCCGGGAAACACCATATATTTT. Translation: CASRPLGVHPTPGNTIYF.

This clonotype has ten or more counts. V and J are TRBV11-2 and TRBJ2-1; the D gene is possibly TRBD1 (5 bases). Germline CDR1 reads SGHAT; CDR2 reads FQNNGV. The V end lost 5 bases, the J end lost 5 bases, and 10 bases lay between the germline ends. CDR3 length: 13 residues. CDR3 DNA: TGTGCCAGCAGCCAGGACACAGACAATGAGCAGTTCTTC. Translation gives CASSQDTDNEQFF.

This clonotype occurred many times. The chain employs TRBV7-8 and TRBJ2-7; 11 positions match TRBD2. J gave up 2 bases and V 5 bases, and 11 bases lay outside the gene matches. Germline V gives CDR1 SGHVS, CDR2 FQNEAQ. The CDR3 is 17 residues long. The DNA of the CDR3 is TGTGCCAGCAGCACAACCCCGGGACTAGCGGATACCTACGAGCAGTACTTC. Residues: CASSTTPGLADTYEQYF.

A few counts support this clonotype. This rearrangement joins TRBV20-1 to TRBJ2-3; maybe TRBD2 (6 bases). V shed 6 bases and J shed 1 base, with 17 bases lying between them. The V gene's germline CDR1 is DFQATT and CDR2 SNEGSKA (reference sequence). The CDR3 extends over 15 amino acids. CDR3 region: CSASGTHVGTDTQYF. CDR3 bases: TGCAGTGCGTCCGGGACTCACGTAGGCACAGATACGCAGTATTTT.